The T cell receptor beta chain under discussion was sequenced for a study of metastatic and nonmetastatic thyroid tumors. Whole-study context: Malignant and benign thyroid patients had repertoires compared in peripheral blood and tumor or nodule tissue.

CDR3 length equals 14 residues. Deletions cut 1 base from V and 9 bases from J, with 16 bases between. The germline V gene has CDR1 LGHDT and CDR2 YNNKEL (reference sequence). Each patient came to thyroid surgery without any prior treatment (of any kind). With respect to this clone: Antigen: not known.

General observations from the study: It was reported that TCR beta diversity was significantly higher in malignant thyroid tumors than benign nodules, in blood and tumor.

How the authors handled the data: The study built a papillary thyroid cancer distant-metastasis classifier from CDR3 differences across clinicopathological groups. TCRdb called clones again from the PCR reads with MiXCR. The V and J calls were determined by TCRdb, not by the authors. The sample carries about 39,000 clones, 15% to 20% recorded once. The V call is TRBV3-1, the J call TRBJ2-7, with D unclear. The sequence was obtained from a female donor with papillary thyroid cancer or a benign thyroid nodule (not recorded which). Some clones in this sample may be carry-over from other donors' samples. The sample consisted of blood. This CDR3 reads CASSQGSITDRQYF. The CDR3 DNA reads TGTGCCAGCAGCCAAGGGAGCATAACGGACCGGCAGTACTTC.